This T cell receptor beta chain was found in a study of blood T cell repertoires in COVID-19. Clones were read by immunoSEQ multiplex PCR, and TCRdb kept only the in-frame ones, dropping some. The sample lists 80,000 to 95,000 clones; 81% were seen once. V shed 4 bases and J 0 bases; nucleotides not matched to a gene: 5. Germline V gene sequence: CDR1 MNHEY, CDR2 SMNVEV (reference sequence). This CDR3 is built from 16 residues. The sequenced sample was peripheral blood. V gene TRBV27 combines with J gene TRBJ2-7; 11 bases fit TRBD2. The clonotype comes from a man older than 75 with acute or convalescent COVID-19. CDR3 sequence reads: CASSSLTSGISYEQYF. DNA of the CDR3: TGTGCCAGCAGTTCCTTGACTAGCGGGATCTCCTACGAGCAGTACTTC.